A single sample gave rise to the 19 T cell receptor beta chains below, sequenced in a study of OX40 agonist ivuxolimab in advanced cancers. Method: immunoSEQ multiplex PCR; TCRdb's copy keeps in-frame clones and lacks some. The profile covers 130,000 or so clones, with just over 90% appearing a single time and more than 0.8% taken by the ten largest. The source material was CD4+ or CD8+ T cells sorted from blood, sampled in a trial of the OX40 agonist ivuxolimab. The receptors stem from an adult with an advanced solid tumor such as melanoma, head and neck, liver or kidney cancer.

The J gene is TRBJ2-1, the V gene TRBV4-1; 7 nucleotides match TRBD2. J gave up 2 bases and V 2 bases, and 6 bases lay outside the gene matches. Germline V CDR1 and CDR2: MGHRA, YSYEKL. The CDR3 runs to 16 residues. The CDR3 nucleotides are TGCGCCAGCAGCCAAAGACTAGCTGAGGCCTACAATGAGCAGTTCTTC. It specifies CASSQRLAEAYNEQFF.

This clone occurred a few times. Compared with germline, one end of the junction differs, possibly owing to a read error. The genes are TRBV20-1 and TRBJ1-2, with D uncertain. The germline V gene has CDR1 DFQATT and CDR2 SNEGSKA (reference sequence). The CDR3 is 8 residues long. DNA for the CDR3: TGCAGCGCTGGGCACCCACTCTTC. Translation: CSAGHPLF.

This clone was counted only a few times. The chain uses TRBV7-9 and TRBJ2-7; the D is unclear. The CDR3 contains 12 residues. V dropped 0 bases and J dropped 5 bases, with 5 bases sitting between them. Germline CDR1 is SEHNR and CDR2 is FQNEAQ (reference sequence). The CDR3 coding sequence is TGTGCCAGCAGCTTAGCGACCGACGAGCAGTACTTC. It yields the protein CASSLATDEQYF.

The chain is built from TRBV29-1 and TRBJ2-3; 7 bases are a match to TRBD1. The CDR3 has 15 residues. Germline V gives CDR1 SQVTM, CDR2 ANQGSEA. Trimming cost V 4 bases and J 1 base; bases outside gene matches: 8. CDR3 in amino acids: CSVGRTGGGTDTQYF. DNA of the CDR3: TGCAGCGTTGGTAGGACAGGTGGGGGCACAGATACGCAGTATTTT.

The CDR3 DNA reads as TGTGCCAGCAATCCCACGGGACAACTCTACGAGCAGTACTTC. Translated, it gives CASNPTGQLYEQYF. The rearrangement links TRBV2 to TRBJ2-7; D possibly corresponds to TRBD1 (6 bases). CDR3 length: 14 amino acids. In germline, CDR1 is SNHLY, CDR2 FYNNEI. The V end lost 7 bases, the J end lost 3 bases, and 16 bases lay between the germline ends.

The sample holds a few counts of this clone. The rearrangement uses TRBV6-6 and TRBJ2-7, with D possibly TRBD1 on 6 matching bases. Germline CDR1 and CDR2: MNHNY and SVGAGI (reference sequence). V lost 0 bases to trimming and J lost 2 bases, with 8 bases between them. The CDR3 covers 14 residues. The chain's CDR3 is CASSYSWDTYEQYF. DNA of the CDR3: TGTGCCAGCAGTTACTCCTGGGACACCTACGAGCAGTACTTC.

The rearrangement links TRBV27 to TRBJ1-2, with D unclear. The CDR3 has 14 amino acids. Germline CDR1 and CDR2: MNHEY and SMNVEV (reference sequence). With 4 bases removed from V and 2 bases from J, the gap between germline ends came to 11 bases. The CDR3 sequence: CASSSSPGNYGYTF. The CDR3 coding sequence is TGTGCCAGCAGTTCCAGTCCTGGGAACTATGGCTACACCTTC.

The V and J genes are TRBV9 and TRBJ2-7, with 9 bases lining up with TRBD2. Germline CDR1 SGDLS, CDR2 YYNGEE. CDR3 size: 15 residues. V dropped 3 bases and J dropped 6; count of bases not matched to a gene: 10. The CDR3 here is CASSAAGGGSGEQYF. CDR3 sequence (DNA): TGTGCCAGCAGCGCAGCGGGGGGCGGGTCGGGCGAGCAGTACTTC.

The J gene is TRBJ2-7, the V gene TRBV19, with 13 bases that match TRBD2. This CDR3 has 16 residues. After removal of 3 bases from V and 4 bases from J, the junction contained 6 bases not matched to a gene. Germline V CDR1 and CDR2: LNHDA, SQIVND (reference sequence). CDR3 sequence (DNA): TGTGCCAGTAGTATTTATGGGACTAGCGGGATGTACGAGCAGTACTTC. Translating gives CASSIYGTSGMYEQYF.

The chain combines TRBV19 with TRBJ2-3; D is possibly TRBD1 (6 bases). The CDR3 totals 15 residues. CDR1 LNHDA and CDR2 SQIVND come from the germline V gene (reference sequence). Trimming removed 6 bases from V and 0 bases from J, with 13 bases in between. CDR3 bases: TGTGCCAGTAGCTCAACAGGGAGAAGCACAGATACGCAGTATTTT. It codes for CASSSTGRSTDTQYF.

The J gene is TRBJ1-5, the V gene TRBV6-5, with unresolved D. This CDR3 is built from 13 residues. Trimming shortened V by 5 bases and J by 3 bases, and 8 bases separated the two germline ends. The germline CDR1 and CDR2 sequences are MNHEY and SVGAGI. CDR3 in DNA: TGTGCCAGCAGTCGCGGTGACAATCAGCCCCAGCATTTT. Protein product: CASSRGDNQPQHF.

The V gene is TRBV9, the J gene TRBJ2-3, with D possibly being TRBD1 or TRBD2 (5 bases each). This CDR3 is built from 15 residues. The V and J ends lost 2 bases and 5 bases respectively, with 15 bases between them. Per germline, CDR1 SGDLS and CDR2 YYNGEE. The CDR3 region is CASSVSGAAKDTQYF. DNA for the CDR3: TGTGCCAGCAGCGTGTCCGGGGCCGCAAAAGATACGCAGTATTTT.

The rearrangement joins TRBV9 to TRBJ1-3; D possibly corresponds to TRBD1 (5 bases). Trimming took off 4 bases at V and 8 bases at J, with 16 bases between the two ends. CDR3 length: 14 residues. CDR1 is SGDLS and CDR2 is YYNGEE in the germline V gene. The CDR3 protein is CASSSNQGGDTIYF. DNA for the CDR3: TGTGCCAGCAGCTCTAACCAGGGAGGGGACACCATATATTTT.

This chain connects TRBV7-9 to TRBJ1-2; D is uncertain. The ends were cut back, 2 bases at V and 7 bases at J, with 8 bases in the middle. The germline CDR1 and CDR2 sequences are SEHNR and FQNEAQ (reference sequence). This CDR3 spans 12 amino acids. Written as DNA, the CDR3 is TGTGCCAGCAGCTTAAGACTTAGTGGCTACACCTTC. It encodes CASSLRLSGYTF.

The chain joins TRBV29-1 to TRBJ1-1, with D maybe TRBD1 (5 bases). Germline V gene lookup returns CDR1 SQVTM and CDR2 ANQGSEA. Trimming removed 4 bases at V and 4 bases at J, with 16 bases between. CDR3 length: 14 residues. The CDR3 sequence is CSVAQQEWGTEAFF. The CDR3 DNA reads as TGCAGCGTTGCCCAACAGGAGTGGGGCACTGAAGCTTTCTTT.

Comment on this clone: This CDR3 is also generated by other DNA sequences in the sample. The CDR3 here is CASSSTGELFF. The CDR3 DNA is TGTGCCAGCTCCTCCACCGGGGAGCTGTTTTTT. The chain links TRBV18 to TRBJ2-2; D not certain. In germline, CDR1 is KGHSH, CDR2 LQKENI. This CDR3 region has 11 residues. V was clipped by 6 bases and J by 4 bases, with 3 bases between them.

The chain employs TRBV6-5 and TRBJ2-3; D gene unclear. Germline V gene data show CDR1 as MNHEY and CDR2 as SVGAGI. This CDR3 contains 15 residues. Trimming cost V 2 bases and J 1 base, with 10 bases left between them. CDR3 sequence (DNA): TGTGCCAGCAGTTACGGGCGGAAAGGCACAGATACGCAGTATTTT. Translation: CASSYGRKGTDTQYF.

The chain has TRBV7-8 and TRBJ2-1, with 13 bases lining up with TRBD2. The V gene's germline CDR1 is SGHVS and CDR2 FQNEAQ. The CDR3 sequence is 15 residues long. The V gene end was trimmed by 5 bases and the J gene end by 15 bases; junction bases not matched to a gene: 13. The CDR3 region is CASSPRTSGSTYAFF. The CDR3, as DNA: TGTGCCAGCAGCCCCCGGACTAGCGGGAGTACGTATGCGTTCTTC.

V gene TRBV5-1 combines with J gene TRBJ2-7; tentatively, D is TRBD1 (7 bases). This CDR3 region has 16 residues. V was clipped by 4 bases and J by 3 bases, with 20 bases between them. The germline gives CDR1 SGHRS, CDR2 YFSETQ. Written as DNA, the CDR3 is TGCGCCAGCAGCCCGGCGGGGACAGCCTCACACTACGAGCAGTACTTC. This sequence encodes CASSPAGTASHYEQYF.